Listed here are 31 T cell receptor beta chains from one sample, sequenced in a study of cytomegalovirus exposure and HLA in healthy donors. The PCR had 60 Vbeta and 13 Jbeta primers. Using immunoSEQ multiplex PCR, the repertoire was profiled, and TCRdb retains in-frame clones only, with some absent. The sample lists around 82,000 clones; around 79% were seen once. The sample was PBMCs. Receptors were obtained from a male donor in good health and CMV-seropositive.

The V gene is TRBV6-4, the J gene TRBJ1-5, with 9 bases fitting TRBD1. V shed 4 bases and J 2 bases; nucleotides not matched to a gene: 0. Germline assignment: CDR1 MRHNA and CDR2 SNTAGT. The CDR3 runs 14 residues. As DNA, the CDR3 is TGTGCCAGCAGTGGACAGGGGGGCAATCAGCCCCAGCATTTT. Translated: CASSGQGGNQPQHF.

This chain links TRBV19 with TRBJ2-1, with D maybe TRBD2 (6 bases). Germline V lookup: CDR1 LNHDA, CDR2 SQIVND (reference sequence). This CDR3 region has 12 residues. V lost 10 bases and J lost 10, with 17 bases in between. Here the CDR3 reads CATKSGGREQFF. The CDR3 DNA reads TGTGCCACCAAATCCGGGGGACGCGAGCAGTTCTTC. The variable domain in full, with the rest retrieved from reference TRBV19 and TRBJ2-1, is DGGITQSPKYLFRKEGQNVTLSCEQNLNHDAMYWYRQDPGQGLRLIYYSQIVNDFQKGDIAEGYSVSREKKESFPLTVTSAQKNPTAFYLCATKSGGREQFFGPGTRLTVL.

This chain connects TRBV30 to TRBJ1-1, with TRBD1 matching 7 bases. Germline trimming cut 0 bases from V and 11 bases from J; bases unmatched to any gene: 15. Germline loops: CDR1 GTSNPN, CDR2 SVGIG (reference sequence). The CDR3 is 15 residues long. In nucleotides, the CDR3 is TGTGCCTGGAGTGTGAGGGGGCCTGCGGTTGGGTGGGCTTTCTTT. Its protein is CAWSVRGPAVGWAFF.

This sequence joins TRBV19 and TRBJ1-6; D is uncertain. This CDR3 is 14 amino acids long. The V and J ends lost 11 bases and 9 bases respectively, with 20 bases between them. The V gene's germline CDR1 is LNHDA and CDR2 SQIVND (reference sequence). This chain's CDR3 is CASTFGVGGSPLHF. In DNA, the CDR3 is TGTGCCTCGACTTTCGGGGTAGGAGGTTCACCCCTCCACTTT.

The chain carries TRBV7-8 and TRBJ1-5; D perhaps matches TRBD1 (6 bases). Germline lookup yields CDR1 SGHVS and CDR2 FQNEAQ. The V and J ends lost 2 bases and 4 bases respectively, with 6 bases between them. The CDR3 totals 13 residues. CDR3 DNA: TGTGCCAGCAGCTTACAGGGGAATCAGCCCCAGCATTTT. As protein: CASSLQGNQPQHF.

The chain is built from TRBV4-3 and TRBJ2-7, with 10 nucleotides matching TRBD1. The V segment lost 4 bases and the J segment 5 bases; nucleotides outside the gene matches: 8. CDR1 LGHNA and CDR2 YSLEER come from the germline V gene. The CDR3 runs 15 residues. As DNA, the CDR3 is TGCGCCAGCAGCCCCGAGGGGACAGGGGTCCACGAGCAGTACTTC. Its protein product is CASSPEGTGVHEQYF.

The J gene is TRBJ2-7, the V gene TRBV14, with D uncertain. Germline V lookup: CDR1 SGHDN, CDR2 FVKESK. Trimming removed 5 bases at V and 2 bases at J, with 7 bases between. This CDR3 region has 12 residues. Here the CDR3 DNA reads TGTGCCAGCAGCTTAGTACCCTACGAGCAGTACTTC. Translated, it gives CASSLVPYEQYF. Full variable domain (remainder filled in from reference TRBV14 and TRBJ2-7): EAGVTQFPSHSVIEKGQTVTLRCDPISGHDNLYWYRRVMGKEIKFLLHFVKESKQDESGMPNNRFLAERTGGTYSTLKVQPAELEDSGVYFCASSLVPYEQYFGPGTRLTVT.

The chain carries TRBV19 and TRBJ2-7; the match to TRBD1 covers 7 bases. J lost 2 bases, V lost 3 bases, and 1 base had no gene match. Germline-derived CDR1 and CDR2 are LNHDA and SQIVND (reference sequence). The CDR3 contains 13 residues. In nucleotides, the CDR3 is TGTGCCAGTAGTATTGGGACAGCCTACGAGCAGTACTTC. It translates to CASSIGTAYEQYF.

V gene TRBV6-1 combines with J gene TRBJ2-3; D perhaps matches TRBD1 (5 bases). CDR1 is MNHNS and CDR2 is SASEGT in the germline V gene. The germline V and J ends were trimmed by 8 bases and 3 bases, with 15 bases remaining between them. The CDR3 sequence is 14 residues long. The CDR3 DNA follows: TGTGCCAGCTTTCGGACATTTGAAACAGATACGCAGTATTTT. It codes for CASFRTFETDTQYF.

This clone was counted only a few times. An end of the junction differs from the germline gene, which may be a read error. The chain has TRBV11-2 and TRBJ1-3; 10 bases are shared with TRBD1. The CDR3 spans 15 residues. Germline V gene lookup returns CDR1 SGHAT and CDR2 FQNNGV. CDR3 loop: CASSLDRGRLNTIYF. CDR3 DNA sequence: TGTGCCAGCAGCCTAGACAGGGGGCGATTAAACACCATATATTTT.

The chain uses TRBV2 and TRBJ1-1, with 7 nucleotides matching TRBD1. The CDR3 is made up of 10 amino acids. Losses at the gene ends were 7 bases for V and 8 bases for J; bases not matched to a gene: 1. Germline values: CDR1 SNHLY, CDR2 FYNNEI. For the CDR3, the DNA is TGTGCCAGCACAGGGGGAGAAGCTTTCTTT. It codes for CASTGGEAFF.

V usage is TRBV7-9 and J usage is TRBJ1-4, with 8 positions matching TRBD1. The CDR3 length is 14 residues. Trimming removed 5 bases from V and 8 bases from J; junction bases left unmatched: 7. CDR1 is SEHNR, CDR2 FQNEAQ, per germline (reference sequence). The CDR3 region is CASSPQGAGEKLFF. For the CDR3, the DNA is TGTGCCAGCAGCCCCCAGGGGGCAGGGGAAAAACTGTTTTTT. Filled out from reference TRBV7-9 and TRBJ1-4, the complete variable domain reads DTGVSQNPRHKITKRGQNVTFRCDPISEHNRLYWYRQTLGQGPEFLTYFQNEAQLEKSRLLSDRFSAERPKGSFSTLEIQRTEQGDSAMYLCASSPQGAGEKLFFGSGTQLSVL.

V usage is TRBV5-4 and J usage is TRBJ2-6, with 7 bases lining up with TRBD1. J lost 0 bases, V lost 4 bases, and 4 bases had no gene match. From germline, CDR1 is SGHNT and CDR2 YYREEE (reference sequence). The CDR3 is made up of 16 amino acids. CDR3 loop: CASSLGQHSGANVLTF. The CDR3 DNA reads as TGTGCCAGCAGCCTGGGACAGCACTCTGGGGCCAACGTCCTGACTTTC.

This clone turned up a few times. The CDR3 DNA is TGTGCCAGCAGCAACCTCGGGCGACTTAGCGACGAGCAGTACTTC. Protein: CASSNLGRLSDEQYF. The chain links TRBV5-4 to TRBJ2-7; D is possibly TRBD2 (5 bases). Looked up from germline, CDR1 is SGHNT and CDR2 is YYREEE (reference sequence). Trimming cost V 4 bases and J 5 bases, with 19 bases left between them. The length of the CDR3 is 15 residues.

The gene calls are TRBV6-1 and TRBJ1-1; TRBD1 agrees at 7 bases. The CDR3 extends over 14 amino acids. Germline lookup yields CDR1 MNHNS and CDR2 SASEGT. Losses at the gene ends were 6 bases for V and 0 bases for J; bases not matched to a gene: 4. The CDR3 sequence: CASSKQGMNTEAFF. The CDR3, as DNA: TGTGCCAGCAGCAAACAGGGGATGAACACTGAAGCTTTCTTT.

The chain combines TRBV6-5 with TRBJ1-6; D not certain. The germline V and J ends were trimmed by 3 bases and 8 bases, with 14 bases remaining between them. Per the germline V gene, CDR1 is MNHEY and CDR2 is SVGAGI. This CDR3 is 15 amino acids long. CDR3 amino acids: CASSYDRIEDSPLHF. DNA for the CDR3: TGTGCCAGCAGTTATGACCGAATTGAGGATTCACCCCTCCACTTT.

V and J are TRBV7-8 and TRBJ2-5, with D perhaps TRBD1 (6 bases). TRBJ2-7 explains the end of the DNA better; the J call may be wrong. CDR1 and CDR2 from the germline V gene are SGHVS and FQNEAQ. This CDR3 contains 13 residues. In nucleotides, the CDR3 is TGTGCCAGCAGCCAGAACAGGGTCTACGAGCAGTACTTC. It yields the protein CASSQNRVYEQYF.

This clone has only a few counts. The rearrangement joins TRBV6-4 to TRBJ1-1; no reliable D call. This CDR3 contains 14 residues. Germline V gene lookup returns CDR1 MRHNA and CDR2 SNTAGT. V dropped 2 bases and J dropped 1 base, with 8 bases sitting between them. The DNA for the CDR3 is TGTGCCAGCAGTGACACTACACCGAACACTGAAGCTTTCTTT. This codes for CASSDTTPNTEAFF.

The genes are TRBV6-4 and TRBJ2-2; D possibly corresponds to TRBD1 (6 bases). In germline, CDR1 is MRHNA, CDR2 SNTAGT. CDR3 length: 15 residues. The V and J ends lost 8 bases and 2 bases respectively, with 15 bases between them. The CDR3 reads CASSPSGQNTGELFF. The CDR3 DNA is TGTGCCAGCTCCCCCTCGGGACAAAACACCGGGGAGCTGTTTTTT.

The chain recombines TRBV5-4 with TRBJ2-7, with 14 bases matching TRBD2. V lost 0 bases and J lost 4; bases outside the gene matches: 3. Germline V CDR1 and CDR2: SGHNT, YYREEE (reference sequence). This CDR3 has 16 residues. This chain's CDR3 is CASSLGGTSGSYEQYF. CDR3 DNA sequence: TGTGCCAGCAGCTTGGGGGGGACTAGCGGGAGTTACGAGCAGTACTTC.

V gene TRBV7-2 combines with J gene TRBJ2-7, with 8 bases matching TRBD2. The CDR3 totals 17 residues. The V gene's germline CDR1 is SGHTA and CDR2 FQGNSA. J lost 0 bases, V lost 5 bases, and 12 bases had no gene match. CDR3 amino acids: CASSPLRGGRSSYEQYF. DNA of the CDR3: TGTGCCAGCAGCCCTCTTCGCGGGGGGAGGAGCTCCTACGAGCAGTACTTC.

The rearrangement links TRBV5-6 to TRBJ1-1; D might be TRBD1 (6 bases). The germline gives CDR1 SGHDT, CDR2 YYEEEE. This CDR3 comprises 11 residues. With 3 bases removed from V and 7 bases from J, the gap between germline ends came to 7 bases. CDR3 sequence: CASSSQGEAFF. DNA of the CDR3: TGTGCCAGCAGCTCACAGGGTGAAGCTTTCTTT.

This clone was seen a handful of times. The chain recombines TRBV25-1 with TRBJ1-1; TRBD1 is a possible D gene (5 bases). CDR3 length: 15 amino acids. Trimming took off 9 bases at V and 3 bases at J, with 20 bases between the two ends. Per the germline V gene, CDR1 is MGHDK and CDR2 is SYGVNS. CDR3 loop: CASKGAGRVDTEAFF. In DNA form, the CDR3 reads TGTGCCAGTAAAGGGGCAGGGAGGGTGGACACTGAAGCTTTCTTT.

CDR3 in DNA: TGTGCCAGCCACTCGGGGCAGTACTTC. Its protein is CASHSGQYF. The chain employs TRBV19 and TRBJ2-7; D is undetermined. From germline, CDR1 is LNHDA and CDR2 SQIVND (reference sequence). V was trimmed by 9 bases and J by 9 bases, leaving 9 bases between them. The CDR3 contains 9 residues.

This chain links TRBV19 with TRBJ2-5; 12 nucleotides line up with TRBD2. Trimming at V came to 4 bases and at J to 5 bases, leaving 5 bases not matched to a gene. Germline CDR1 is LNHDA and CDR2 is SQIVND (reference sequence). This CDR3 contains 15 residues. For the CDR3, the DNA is TGTGCCAGTAGTACCCTAGCGGGAGGGCCGGAGACCCAGTACTTC. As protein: CASSTLAGGPETQYF.

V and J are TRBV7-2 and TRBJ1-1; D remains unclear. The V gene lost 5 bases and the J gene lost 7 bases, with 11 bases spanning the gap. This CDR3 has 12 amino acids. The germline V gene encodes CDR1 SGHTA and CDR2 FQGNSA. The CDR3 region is CASSLSGSEAFF. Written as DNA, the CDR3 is TGTGCCAGCAGCCTTTCGGGGAGTGAAGCTTTCTTT.

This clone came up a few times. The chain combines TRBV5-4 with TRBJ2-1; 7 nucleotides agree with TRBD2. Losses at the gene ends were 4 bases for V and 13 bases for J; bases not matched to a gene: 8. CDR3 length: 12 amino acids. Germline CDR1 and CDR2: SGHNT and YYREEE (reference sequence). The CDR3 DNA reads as TGTGCCAGCAGCAGGAGCGGGACTCCCCAGTTCTTC. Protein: CASSRSGTPQFF.

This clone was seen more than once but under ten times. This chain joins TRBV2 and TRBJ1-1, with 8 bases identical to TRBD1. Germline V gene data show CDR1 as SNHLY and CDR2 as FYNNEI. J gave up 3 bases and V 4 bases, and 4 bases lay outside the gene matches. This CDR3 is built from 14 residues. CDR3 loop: CASSVEQGDTEAFF. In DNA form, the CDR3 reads TGTGCCAGCAGTGTTGAACAGGGGGACACTGAAGCTTTCTTT.

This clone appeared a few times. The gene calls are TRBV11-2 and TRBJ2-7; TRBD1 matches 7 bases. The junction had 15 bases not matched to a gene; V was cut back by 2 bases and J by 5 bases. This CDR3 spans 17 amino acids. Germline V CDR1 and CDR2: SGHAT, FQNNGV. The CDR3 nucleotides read TGTGCCAGCAGCTTACGCCGGGTAGGGGGCGCTTTCAACGAGCAGTACTTC. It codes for CASSLRRVGGAFNEQYF.

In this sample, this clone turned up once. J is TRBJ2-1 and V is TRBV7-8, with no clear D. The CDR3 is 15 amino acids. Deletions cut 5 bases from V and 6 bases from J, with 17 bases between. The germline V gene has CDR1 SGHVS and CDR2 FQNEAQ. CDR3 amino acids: CASSLKDFQGNEQFF. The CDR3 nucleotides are TGTGCCAGCAGCCTGAAAGACTTCCAAGGCAATGAGCAGTTCTTC.

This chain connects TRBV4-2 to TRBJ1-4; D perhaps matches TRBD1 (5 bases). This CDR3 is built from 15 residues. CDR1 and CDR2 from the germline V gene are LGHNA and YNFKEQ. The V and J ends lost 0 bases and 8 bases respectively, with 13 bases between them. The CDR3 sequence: CASSQEAQGREKLFF. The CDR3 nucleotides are TGTGCCAGCAGCCAAGAAGCTCAGGGTCGGGAAAAACTGTTTTTT.